One sample yielded the 13 T cell receptor beta chains listed below, sequenced in a study of cytomegalovirus exposure and HLA in healthy donors. PCR primers comprised 60 Vbeta and 13 Jbeta primers. TCRdb's copy holds only in-frame clones and misses some; the assay was immunoSEQ multiplex PCR. The sample includes about 120,000 clones, 65% to 80% seen only once; the top ten take roughly 4%. The specimen sequenced was PBMCs. Source of these receptors: a human donor in good health.

The rearrangement joins TRBV27 to TRBJ1-4; D is undetermined. This CDR3 is 14 amino acids long. V lost 3 bases, J lost 3 bases, and 8 bases lay in between. The germline CDR1 and CDR2 sequences are MNHEY and SMNVEV (reference sequence). Here the CDR3 reads CASSFGGPNEKLFF. CDR3 DNA: TGTGCCAGCAGTTTTGGAGGGCCTAATGAAAAACTGTTTTTT.

The rearrangement joins TRBV6-5 to TRBJ2-7; D possibly corresponds to TRBD2 (5 bases). V shed 6 bases and J shed 6 bases, with 9 bases lying between them. Germline V CDR1 and CDR2: MNHEY, SVGAGI. The CDR3 covers 11 residues. CDR3 nucleotides: TGTGCCAGCAGGGAGCGGAGCGAGCAGTACTTC. This sequence encodes CASRERSEQYF.

The V call is TRBV27, the J call TRBJ1-1; 10 positions match TRBD1. The V gene end was trimmed by 4 bases and the J gene end by 2 bases; junction bases not matched to a gene: 4. CDR3 length equals 15 residues. Germline V gene lookup returns CDR1 MNHEY and CDR2 SMNVEV (reference sequence). In nucleotides, the CDR3 is TGTGCCAGCAGTTACGGGACAGGGGTCAACACTGAAGCTTTCTTT. Residues: CASSYGTGVNTEAFF.

This chain uses TRBV2 with TRBJ2-7; D not resolved. CDR3 size: 13 residues. Trimming pared 1 base from V and 5 bases from J, leaving 9 bases between. In germline, CDR1 is SNHLY, CDR2 FYNNEI. The CDR3 loop is CASSEVVFHEQYF. The CDR3 bases are TGTGCCAGCAGTGAAGTAGTTTTCCACGAGCAGTACTTC.

The rearrangement uses TRBV28 and TRBJ2-3; 9 bases fit TRBD2. V gave up 3 bases and J gave up 3 bases; unmatched junction bases: 7. Per the germline V gene, CDR1 is MDHEN and CDR2 is SYDVKM. This CDR3 spans 16 amino acids. The CDR3 reads CASSFAPSGTTDTQYF. CDR3 sequence (DNA): TGTGCCAGCAGTTTTGCTCCTAGCGGGACGACAGATACGCAGTATTTT.

The V and J genes are TRBV6-5 and TRBJ1-1, with D hard to call. CDR3 length: 15 residues. Between the trimmed V and J ends, which lost 5 bases and 1 base, there was a span of 14 bases. Germline V gene data show CDR1 as MNHEY and CDR2 as SVGAGI. CDR3 DNA: TGTGCCAGCAGTCCTACTGAGCTCGGGAACACTGAAGCTTTCTTT. It translates to CASSPTELGNTEAFF.

CDR3 bases: TGTGCCAGCAGTCCCCGAAGCGGGTCGAGAGGCGGCTACACCTTC. Protein product: CASSPRSGSRGGYTF. The chain has TRBV27 and TRBJ1-2; D is unclear. The CDR3 consists of 15 residues. V was pared by 5 bases and J by 8 bases, with 21 bases between. Germline lookup yields CDR1 MNHEY and CDR2 SMNVEV (reference sequence).

The chain links TRBV27 to TRBJ1-2, with D perhaps matching TRBD1 (5 bases). The V end lost 5 bases, the J end lost 1 base, and 11 bases lay between the germline ends. The CDR3 runs 14 residues. The germline V gene encodes CDR1 MNHEY and CDR2 SMNVEV (reference sequence). This chain's CDR3 is CASSQQENNYGYTF. As DNA, the CDR3 is TGTGCCAGCAGTCAACAGGAAAATAACTATGGCTACACCTTC.

This clone appeared a single time. The chain has TRBV7-2 and TRBJ2-7; D is ambiguous. V was shortened by 1 base and J by 3 bases, with 19 bases between the two germline ends. Germline-derived CDR1 and CDR2 are SGHTA and FQGNSA. This CDR3 is 17 amino acids long. The CDR3 spells CASSLGLGRALYYEQYF. The CDR3 nucleotides read TGTGCCAGCAGCTTAGGGCTAGGCAGAGCCCTTTACTACGAGCAGTACTTC.

V and J are TRBV6-6 and TRBJ2-7, with a possible D match to TRBD1 (6 bases). The V gene lost 5 bases and the J gene lost 2 bases, with 16 bases spanning the gap. The CDR3 has 15 residues. Germline V CDR1 and CDR2: MNHNY, SVGAGI (reference sequence). The CDR3 DNA reads TGTGCCAGCAGTGGCGGATACAGGGAACCCTACGAGCAGTACTTC. Protein: CASSGGYREPYEQYF.

This clone was counted once. The germline gene is not matched at one end of the junction; a read error may be the cause. This sequence joins TRBV5-6 and TRBJ2-5, with 9 bases lining up with TRBD1. The CDR3 contains 15 residues. Per the germline V gene, CDR1 is SGHDT and CDR2 is YYEEEE. DNA of the CDR3: TGTGCCAGCAGCCGTACAGGGGGCGGACAAGGGACCCAGTACTTC. Its translation: CASSRTGGGQGTQYF.

To note about this clone: The junction shows a germline mismatch at one end, possibly a read error. The CDR3 DNA is TGTTCCAGCAGCTTAGAAGAGAGCAATCAGCCCCAGCATTTT. Amino acids: CSSSLEESNQPQHF. V and J are TRBV7-9 and TRBJ1-5; D remains ambiguous. Germline V gene data show CDR1 as SEHNR and CDR2 as FQNEAQ (reference sequence). CDR3 length equals 14 residues.

V and J are TRBV6-5 and TRBJ1-1; 7 nucleotides line up with TRBD1. The CDR3 has 13 amino acids. From germline, CDR1 is MNHEY and CDR2 SVGAGI. Unmatched junction bases numbered 10, after V lost 6 bases and J lost 9 bases. The CDR3 sequence: CASRPRQGLQAFF. The DNA for the CDR3 is TGTGCCAGCAGACCCCGACAGGGCCTCCAAGCTTTCTTT.